Sequencing of this TCR beta chain was carried out in a study of blood T cell repertoires in COVID-19 (dated by TCRdb to about 2020). Study-wide context: Collaborator samples came from the United States, Italy and Spain and covered acute and convalescent phases of COVID-19. The prospective study material was composed of cDNA or gDNA derived from T cells, B-cell-depleted T cells, or PBMCs. Subjects who had been exposed to COVID-19, were actively infected with it, or had recovered from it provided the deeply sampled blood TCRbeta repertoires that made up the dataset. The repertoires were released in a freely available public database intended as a resource for research on the immune response to SARS-CoV-2. The samples were drawn from the first 160 participants of the ongoing ImmuneRACE study and from 950 to 1,500 subjects provided by 6 global collaborators. Nearly every sample came with metadata listing a de-identified subject ID, COVID-19 status, age in years and sex. Where available, HLA class I and class II types were obtained from metadata supplied by the sample provider rather than from assay-based typing.

From V the trimming removes 4 bases and from J it removes 5 bases, while the gene matches leave 4 bases of the junction unaccounted for. Per the germline V gene, SQVTM is the CDR1 and ANQGSEA is the CDR2. The CDR3 covers 12 residues, taking in both the cysteine and the phenylalanine. The sequence is cut down to CDR3 DNA, 36 bases in frame from base 1. TCRbeta CDR3 regions were amplified from genomic DNA using the immunoSEQ Assay, a bias-controlled multiplex PCR. As for the original processing: Nucleated cell counts per sample were estimated from amplification of reference gene primers within the assay. To quantify the absolute abundance of each unique TCRbeta CDR3 rearrangement, sequence reads were collapsed and filtered. For each sample, productive Simpson clonality was calculated by taking the square root of Simpson's diversity index across productive rearrangements. The source is immuneACCESS, and TCRdb retained only in-frame sequences with V and J called. Part of the clones is not carried over; for the studies checked, unresolved V genes explain less than half of this, and the remainder is unexplained. V and J calls plus clone size are reproduced from that table; the DNA served to infer D and trimming. The sample table shows approximately 490,000 clones, and more than 85% are seen once. Approximately 8% of the sample rests with the top ten.

What the work shows at the level of the full study, not this receptor alone: Clinical and demographic metadata were provided uncurated, with the amount varying by source and participant.

In the prospective study, participants were roughly 18 to 100 years old, resided in approximately 25 geographic areas of the United States, and were enrolled through a virtual design. In the prospective study, participants were assigned to cohorts based on the clinical history participants reported in a screening survey and a study questionnaire. Recovered participants in ImmuneRACE Cohort 3 were defined as having two consecutive negative NP/OP PCR tests, clearance from a healthcare professional, or resolution of symptoms. In the prospective study, whole blood, serum and a nasopharyngeal or oropharyngeal swab were collected from each participant by mobile phlebotomists. Additional blood draws and questionnaires over an approximately 2-month period could optionally be provided by prospective study participants. Blood samples from the prospective study were shipped frozen or at room temperature prior to DNA extraction.

With regard to this clone: The antigen this receptor binds is unknown. No base quality values were provided; no much bigger clone lies one nucleotide off.

The source of this sequence is a woman in her sixties who had recovered from COVID-19. Sequencing was done on a sample of PBMCs or T cells enriched from blood (not recorded which). This sequence uses TRBV29-1 and TRBJ2-5; TRBD1 matches 7 bases in the middle. The nucleotide sequence reads TGCAGCGTTGGACGGGGACAGGAGACCCAGTACTTC. Translation gives CSVGRGQETQYF.